The source of this TCR beta chain is a study of blood T cell repertoires in COVID-19. Whole-study context: Spain, Italy and the United States supplied samples that represented acute and convalescent COVID-19. T cells, B-cell-depleted T cells, or PBMCs provided the cDNA or gDNA that served as material.

The CDR3 is 15 amino acids. Germline V CDR1 and CDR2: LGHNA, YNFKEQ. Trimming took 1 base from V and 5 from J; bases not matched to a gene: 6. Per the study methods: Amplification of reference gene primers was used by the study to estimate nucleated cell counts. Repertoires were generated with immunoSEQ multiplex PCR, while TCRdb's copy carries only in-frame clones and drops some. V and J calls and clone size are given by that table; D and trimming were obtained from the DNA. The sample has around 250,000 clones, 70% to 90% seen once. The TCR comes from a young man with active or convalescent COVID-19. The sequencing input was peripheral blood. This chain joins TRBV4-2 and TRBJ2-3; 7 positions match TRBD2. The CDR3: CASSQVSLAEDTQYF. The CDR3 DNA is TGTGCCAGCAGCCAAGTGTCTCTAGCGGAAGATACGCAGTATTTT.